The 17 T cell receptor beta chains reported below all come from one sample, sequenced in a study of T cell repertoires in cytomegalovirus infection. Antigens for these TCRs are unknown. TCRdb used MiXCR to reprocess the reads, holding one entry per CDR3 protein. This repertoire shows 100,000 to 150,000 distinct CDR3 sequences, approximately 30% found once; its top ten account for roughly three fifths. The sequencing here drew on CD8+ T cells from cultured PBMCs, taken from culture after CMV antigen stimulation. The receptor set was obtained from a human donor in good health (CMV status not recorded). Some clones in this sample may be carry-over from other donors' samples.

The chain recombines TRBV4-1 with TRBJ1-5; D unclear. The CDR3 is 15 amino acids. Germline V gene sequence: CDR1 MGHRA, CDR2 YSYEKL. Trimming stripped 0 bases from V and 9 bases from J, with 15 bases between. The CDR3 nucleotides read TGCGCCAGCAGCCAAGATCGGCTACTGGACCGGCCCCAGCATTTT. This translates into CASSQDRLLDRPQHF.

This clonotype was seen a few times. The gene calls are TRBV20-1 and TRBJ2-2; D may correspond to TRBD1 or TRBD2 (5 bases each). Germline CDR1 is DFQATT and CDR2 is SNEGSKA (reference sequence). CDR3 size: 11 residues. V lost 3 bases and J lost 8, with 7 bases in between. For the CDR3, the DNA is TGCAGTGCTAGTGGGGGAGGGGAGCTGTTTTTT. The encoded protein is CSASGGGELFF.

For the CDR3, the DNA is TGTGCCAGCAGGTCAGCGAACACTGAAGCTTTCTTT. It is translated as CASRSANTEAFF. This chain uses TRBV6-5 with TRBJ1-1; D call uncertain. Germline-derived CDR1 and CDR2 are MNHEY and SVGAGI. V lost 6 bases, J lost 1 base, and 6 bases lay in between. This CDR3 contains 12 residues.

With respect to this clonotype: An end of the junction does not agree with germline; a read error may underlie this. V usage is TRBV7-2 and J usage is TRBJ2-5; maybe TRBD2 (5 bases). The CDR3 length is 14 residues. Germline V gene lookup returns CDR1 SGHTA and CDR2 FQGNSA. This chain's CDR3 is CANSSYRREETQYF. As DNA, the CDR3 is TGTGCCAACAGCTCGTACCGTAGGGAGGAGACCCAGTACTTC.

In this sample, this clonotype turned up a few times. V and J are TRBV4-1 and TRBJ1-6, with D unresolved. The CDR3 totals 16 residues. Germline CDR1 and CDR2: MGHRA and YSYEKL. V was trimmed by 0 bases and J by 9 bases, leaving 15 bases between them. The CDR3, as DNA: TGCGCCAGCAGCCAAGATCGCCGGGCCCACGGTTCACCCCTCCACTTT. Translating it yields CASSQDRRAHGSPLHF.

The chain employs TRBV4-1 and TRBJ1-2; D is ambiguous. This CDR3 has 13 residues. Germline V lookup: CDR1 MGHRA, CDR2 YSYEKL. Trimming took off 4 bases at V and 2 bases at J, with 8 bases between the two ends. The CDR3 sequence is CASSPSSNYGYTF. The CDR3 DNA reads as TGCGCCAGCAGCCCTTCTTCCAACTATGGCTACACCTTC.

The chain uses TRBV6-2 or TRBV6-3 and TRBJ2-4; 9 bases agree with TRBD2. Trimming at V came to 0 bases and at J to 1 base, leaving 4 bases not matched to a gene. Per the germline V gene, CDR1 is MNHEY and CDR2 is SVGEGT. The CDR3 extends over 17 amino acids. CDR3 sequence (DNA): TGTGCCAGCAGTTACTCGTCTAGCGGGGCGGCCAAAAACATTCAGTACTTC. It yields the protein CASSYSSSGAAKNIQYF.

This chain joins TRBV2 and TRBJ1-6; the D is unclear. V was shortened by 4 bases and J by 9 bases, with 22 bases between the two germline ends. The CDR3 has 17 residues. CDR1 is SNHLY, CDR2 FYNNEI, per germline. The DNA of the CDR3 is TGTGCCAGCAGTGTCCTGTGGAGTGTGAGTTCAACTTCACCCCTCCACTTT. This translates into CASSVLWSVSSTSPLHF.

The chain has TRBV3-1 and TRBJ1-2; unclear D gene. V shed 0 bases and J shed 4 bases, with 9 bases lying between them. The CDR3 is made up of 14 amino acids. The germline V gene has CDR1 LGHDT and CDR2 YNNKEL (reference sequence). CDR3 coding DNA: TGTGCCAGCAGCCAAGACTTTGAGGGCTATGGCTACACCTTC. The encoded protein is CASSQDFEGYGYTF. The full variable domain, rest sourced from reference TRBV3-1 and TRBJ1-2, is DTAVSQTPKYLVTQMGNDKSIKCEQNLGHDTMYWYKQDSKKFLKIMFSYNNKELIINETVPNRFSPKSPDKAHLNLHINSLELGDSAVYFCASSQDFEGYGYTFGSGTRLTVV.

This clonotype was counted a few times. The chain is built from TRBV6-6 and TRBJ2-7; 8 bases line up with TRBD2. Germline loops: CDR1 MNHNY, CDR2 SVGAGI (reference sequence). CDR3 length equals 17 residues. Trimming cost V 9 bases and J 1 base; bases outside gene matches: 17. CDR3 loop: CASYGREGFLSSYEQYF. The DNA of the CDR3 is TGTGCCAGTTACGGGAGGGAGGGGTTCCTATCTTCCTACGAGCAGTACTTC.

This clonotype occurred many times. The rearrangement joins TRBV6-1 to TRBJ1-6, with D perhaps TRBD1 (5 bases). V dropped 7 bases and J dropped 14 bases, with 24 bases sitting between them. Germline CDR1 and CDR2: MNHNS and SASEGT. There are 15 residues in the CDR3. The CDR3 here is CASKPTGARTETLHF. CDR3 DNA sequence: TGTGCCAGCAAACCTACAGGAGCTAGGACGGAGACCCTCCACTTT.

Only a few counts were recorded for this clonotype. The CDR3 loop is CASSPGGVGPGDTQYF. The DNA for the CDR3 is TGTGCCAGCAGCCCCGGCGGGGTTGGACCGGGGGATACGCAGTATTTT. V gene TRBV5-4 combines with J gene TRBJ2-3; D perhaps matches TRBD2 (6 bases). The CDR3 is 16 residues long. V was shortened by 4 bases and J by 6 bases, with 21 bases between the two germline ends. Germline-derived CDR1 and CDR2 are SGHNT and YYREEE (reference sequence). The complete variable domain, with remaining parts taken from reference TRBV5-4 and TRBJ2-3, reads ETGVTQSPTHLIKTRGQQVTLRCSSQSGHNTVSWYQQALGQGPQFIFQYYREEENGRGNFPPRFSGLQFPNYSSELNVNALELDDSALYLCASSPGGVGPGDTQYFGPGTRLTVL.

The chain has TRBV3-1 and TRBJ2-7; D gene ambiguous. The V gene lost 3 bases and the J gene lost 3 bases, with 6 bases spanning the gap. This CDR3 is 12 amino acids long. Germline loops: CDR1 LGHDT, CDR2 YNNKEL (reference sequence). CDR3 coding DNA: TGTGCCAGCAGCCAGGACGACTACGAGCAGTACTTC. This translates into CASSQDDYEQYF.

This rearrangement joins TRBV7-8 to TRBJ2-2, with 12 bases lining up with TRBD2. CDR3 length: 19 residues. With V trimmed by 6 bases and J by 3 bases, 14 bases remained unmatched. Germline loops: CDR1 SGHVS, CDR2 FQNEAQ. The chain's CDR3 is CASRSPPGASGGDTGELFF. The CDR3 nucleotides read TGTGCCAGCAGATCCCCCCCGGGGGCTAGCGGGGGGGACACCGGGGAGCTGTTTTTT.

This clonotype was recorded many times. CDR3 residues: CASSWAQESSYNEQFF. The CDR3 DNA reads TGTGCCAGCAGTTGGGCGCAGGAGAGCTCCTACAATGAGCAGTTCTTC. This rearrangement joins TRBV27 to TRBJ2-1; D is unclear. The CDR3 is 16 residues long. CDR1 is MNHEY, CDR2 SMNVEV, per germline (reference sequence). V dropped 4 bases and J dropped 0 bases, with 13 bases sitting between them.

The table lists this clonotype with a count of one. One end of the junction does not line up with germline, which may come from a read error. This chain connects TRBV2 to TRBJ2-3; unclear D gene. This CDR3 has 10 residues. In germline, CDR1 is SNHLY, CDR2 FYNNEI. CDR3 in amino acids: CASIGDARSF. The CDR3 DNA is TGTGCCAGCATCGGCGACGCCCGTAGTTTT.

The chain joins TRBV7-2 to TRBJ2-3; 9 positions agree with TRBD2. Germline CDR1 is SGHTA and CDR2 is FQGNSA. The CDR3 is made up of 16 amino acids. The V and J ends lost 1 base and 4 bases, in that order; junction bases with no gene match: 6. CDR3 amino acids: CASSLEWRGGPDTQYF. The DNA for the CDR3 is TGTGCCAGCAGCTTAGAGTGGCGGGGGGGCCCAGATACGCAGTATTTT. The whole variable domain, filled in from reference TRBV7-2 and TRBJ2-3, reads GAGVSQSPSNKVTEKGKDVELRCDPISGHTALYWYRQSLGQGLEFLIYFQGNSAPDKSGLPSDRFSAERTGGSVSTLTIQRTQQEDSAVYLCASSLEWRGGPDTQYFGPGTRLTVL.